The 32 T cell receptor beta chains below all came from one sample that was sequenced in a study of blood T cell repertoires in COVID-19. Clones were sequenced by immunoSEQ multiplex PCR, and TCRdb holds only the in-frame ones, with some missing. The table records fewer than 450,000 clones, roughly 86% of them present only once. Sequenced material: peripheral blood. The receptors stem from a woman in her 70s with COVID-19, enrolled during active disease.

The J gene is TRBJ1-3, the V gene TRBV28; a possible D gene is TRBD1 (6 bases). The V gene's germline CDR1 is MDHEN and CDR2 SYDVKM. This CDR3 has 15 amino acids. The V end lost 9 bases, the J end lost 0 bases, and 15 bases lay between the germline ends. The CDR3 region is CASVRDTISGNTIYF. The CDR3 DNA reads TGTGCCAGTGTACGGGACACCATCTCTGGAAACACCATATATTTT.

This clone was counted only a few times. The rearrangement links TRBV27 to TRBJ2-1, with 8 bases lining up with TRBD1. Trimming removed 4 bases from V and 8 bases from J; junction bases left unmatched: 7. The CDR3 has 14 residues. CDR1 MNHEY and CDR2 SMNVEV come from the germline V gene (reference sequence). The CDR3 region is CASSWRQGIDEQFF. CDR3 in DNA: TGTGCCAGCAGTTGGAGACAGGGGATTGATGAGCAGTTCTTC.

This rearrangement joins TRBV28 to TRBJ2-5; D is possibly TRBD2 (7 bases). This CDR3 is 15 amino acids long. CDR1 is MDHEN, CDR2 SYDVKM, per germline. Trimming took 7 bases from V and 5 from J, leaving 20 bases between them. The CDR3 DNA sequence: TGTGCCAGCACCTACGTCCGGGGGGCTCAGGAGACCCAGTACTTC. Residues: CASTYVRGAQETQYF.

The chain couples TRBV11-2 to TRBJ1-3; possibly TRBD1 for D (6 bases). This CDR3 spans 14 amino acids. V was cut by 10 bases and J by 3 bases, with 16 bases left in between. Germline-derived CDR1 and CDR2 are SGHAT and FQNNGV. The CDR3 sequence is CATSQGIFGNTIYF. The CDR3 nucleotides read TGTGCCACCTCACAGGGCATCTTTGGAAACACCATATATTTT.

This clone was counted once. The V gene is TRBV5-4, the J gene TRBJ1-1; possibly TRBD1 for D (5 bases). The CDR3 is 15 amino acids. CDR1 and CDR2 (germline): SGHNT, YYREEE (reference sequence). Trimming removed 4 bases from V and 4 bases from J, with 17 bases in between. The CDR3 sequence is CASSLSPAQGTEAFF. The CDR3 region has the DNA TGTGCCAGCAGCCTTAGTCCGGCGCAGGGCACTGAAGCTTTCTTT.

The chain couples TRBV7-2 to TRBJ2-1, with D unresolved. The CDR3 spans 14 residues. V was trimmed by 4 bases and J by 6 bases, leaving 13 bases between them. Germline loops: CDR1 SGHTA, CDR2 FQGNSA. CDR3 DNA: TGTGCCAGCAGCTCGGCGCGGATCCTCAATGAGCAGTTCTTC. It translates to CASSSARILNEQFF.

This clone has only one observation. This chain connects TRBV9 to TRBJ1-1; tentatively, D is TRBD1 (6 bases). Germline CDR1 and CDR2: SGDLS and YYNGEE. Deletions cut 0 bases from V and 5 bases from J, with 14 bases between. The CDR3 extends over 15 amino acids. This chain's CDR3 is CASSVARGGRTEAFF. The CDR3 bases are TGTGCCAGCAGCGTAGCTAGGGGGGGAAGGACTGAAGCTTTCTTT.

This sequence joins TRBV6-5 and TRBJ2-7; D possibly corresponds to TRBD1 (6 bases). CDR1 is MNHEY and CDR2 is SVGAGI in the germline V gene. CDR3 length: 14 residues. V was cut by 6 bases and J by 2 bases, with 14 bases left in between. DNA of the CDR3: TGTGCCAGCAGAACCGGACAGCCCGCCTACGAGCAGTACTTC. It yields the protein CASRTGQPAYEQYF.

Worth noting for this clone: Additional DNA sequences in this sample encode the identical CDR3. The chain is built from TRBV7-9 and TRBJ1-1; 7 bases agree with TRBD1. With 5 bases clipped from V and 4 bases from J, the junction kept 1 base outside the gene matches. CDR1 and CDR2 from the germline V gene are SEHNR and FQNEAQ (reference sequence). The CDR3 totals 12 residues. The CDR3 sequence: CASSPGGTEAFF. CDR3 DNA sequence: TGTGCCAGCAGCCCAGGGGGCACTGAAGCTTTCTTT.

Only a few counts were recorded for this clone. The V and J genes are TRBV7-9 and TRBJ1-2, with unresolved D. The CDR3 has 14 amino acids. Trimming shortened V by 1 base and J by 8 bases, and 14 bases separated the two germline ends. The V gene's germline CDR1 is SEHNR and CDR2 FQNEAQ (reference sequence). CDR3 sequence reads: CASSLGQGVQGYTF. CDR3 sequence (DNA): TGTGCCAGCAGCTTAGGACAAGGTGTTCAAGGCTACACCTTC.

The chain has TRBV11-2 and TRBJ2-6; D may be TRBD1 (5 bases). There are 16 residues in the CDR3. The V gene's germline CDR1 is SGHAT and CDR2 FQNNGV. Trimming left V 4 bases short and J 0 bases short, with 10 bases between. The CDR3 coding sequence is TGTGCCAGCAGCTCACAGGCTAGCTCTGGGGCCAACGTCCTGACTTTC. It translates to CASSSQASSGANVLTF.

This chain links TRBV30 with TRBJ1-2; D call uncertain. CDR3 size: 13 residues. Between the trimmed V and J ends, which lost 2 bases and 4 bases, there was a span of 11 bases. Germline V gene lookup returns CDR1 GTSNPN and CDR2 SVGIG (reference sequence). The DNA for the CDR3 is TGTGCCTGGAGTAATTGGGGAGCCTATGGCTACACCTTC. Encoded protein: CAWSNWGAYGYTF.

This chain links TRBV19 with TRBJ2-7; D may be TRBD1 (6 bases). Per germline, CDR1 LNHDA and CDR2 SQIVND (reference sequence). V lost 2 bases, J lost 2 bases, and 16 bases lay in between. The CDR3 extends over 16 amino acids. CDR3 nucleotides: TGTGCCAGTAGTATAACGTCAGGGGAAGTTCCCTACGAGCAGTACTTC. This codes for CASSITSGEVPYEQYF.

V is TRBV6-1 and J is TRBJ1-2, with 10 bases matching TRBD1. Germline assignment: CDR1 MNHNS and CDR2 SASEGT. V was pared by 2 bases and J by 0 bases, with 6 bases of the junction left unmatched. The CDR3 totals 17 residues. The CDR3 is CASSERTGGITNYGYTF. The CDR3 nucleotides are TGTGCCAGCAGTGAAAGGACAGGGGGTATAACTAACTATGGCTACACCTTC.

V gene TRBV6-6 combines with J gene TRBJ1-5, with D unclear. V dropped 4 bases and J dropped 3 bases, with 13 bases sitting between them. This CDR3 comprises 15 residues. CDR1 is MNHNY, CDR2 SVGAGI, per germline (reference sequence). Here the CDR3 reads CASSFLEESNQPQHF. CDR3 in DNA: TGTGCCAGCAGTTTTCTCGAGGAGTCCAATCAGCCCCAGCATTTT.

The rearrangement joins TRBV4-3 to TRBJ1-5; D gene ambiguous. The V gene's germline CDR1 is LGHNA and CDR2 YSLEER. The CDR3 is made up of 15 amino acids. The V end lost 0 bases, the J end lost 0 bases, and 6 bases lay between the germline ends. CDR3 residues: CASSQEPVSNQPQHF. Here the CDR3 DNA reads TGCGCCAGCAGCCAAGAGCCGGTTAGCAATCAGCCCCAGCATTTT.

The gene calls are TRBV9 and TRBJ2-3, with D possibly TRBD2 on 6 matching bases. V lost 7 bases, J lost 3 bases, and 18 bases lay in between. Per germline, CDR1 SGDLS and CDR2 YYNGEE. The CDR3 consists of 15 residues. The CDR3 sequence is CASGEEGTRTDTQYF. The CDR3 region has the DNA TGTGCCAGCGGAGAGGAGGGCACCCGGACAGATACGCAGTATTTT. The full variable domain, rest sourced from reference TRBV9 and TRBJ2-3, is DSGVTQTPKHLITATGQRVTLRCSPRSGDLSVYWYQQSLDQGLQFLIQYYNGEERAKGNILERFSAQQFPDLHSELNLSSLELGDSALYFCASGEEGTRTDTQYFGPGTRLTVL.

The chain uses TRBV2 and TRBJ2-3; 9 bases align to TRBD2. The V gene end was trimmed by 6 bases and the J gene end by 5 bases; junction bases not matched to a gene: 3. The CDR3 is made up of 13 amino acids. CDR1 is SNHLY and CDR2 is FYNNEI in the germline V gene. Here the CDR3 reads CASRLAGKDTQYF. The CDR3 DNA follows: TGTGCCAGCAGACTAGCGGGTAAAGATACGCAGTATTTT.

Written as DNA, the CDR3 is TGTGCCAGCAGCAAAGGGGACAGGGGGGCCGAGCAGTACTTC. This gives the protein CASSKGDRGAEQYF. J is TRBJ2-7 and V is TRBV21-1; the D segment call TRBD1 is taken from the table without a DNA check. TRBV21-1 is reported as a pseudogene. CDR3 size: 14 residues.

The chain joins TRBV7-9 to TRBJ1-1; D uncertain. The V end was cut by 5 bases, the J end by 6 bases, with 10 bases between. The germline V gene has CDR1 SEHNR and CDR2 FQNEAQ (reference sequence). This CDR3 is 12 amino acids long. As DNA, the CDR3 is TGTGCCAGCAGCCGCCGGGGTGCTGAAGCTTTCTTT. Protein product: CASSRRGAEAFF.

The gene calls are TRBV12-5 and TRBJ2-2; 7 bases match TRBD1. Germline CDR1 is LGHNT and CDR2 is FRNRAP. This CDR3 has 16 amino acids. V gave up 1 base and J gave up 1 base; unmatched junction bases: 3. CDR3 sequence (DNA): TGTGCTAGTGGTTTGGGACAGGGAGTGAACACCGGGGAGCTGTTTTTT. It yields the protein CASGLGQGVNTGELFF.

This rearrangement joins TRBV30 to TRBJ1-5; TRBD1 agrees at 7 bases. The trim removed 6 bases at V and 1 base at J, leaving 3 bases unmatched. Germline loops: CDR1 GTSNPN, CDR2 SVGIG (reference sequence). This CDR3 comprises 13 residues. The CDR3 protein is CACDRDSNQPQHF. The CDR3 DNA reads as TGTGCCTGTGACAGGGACAGCAATCAGCCCCAGCATTTT. Using reference TRBV30 and TRBJ1-5 for the parts outside the CDR3, the full variable domain is SQTIHQWPATLVQPVGSPLSLECTVEGTSNPNLYWYRQAAGRGLQLLFYSVGIGQISSEVPQNLSASRPQDRQFILSSKKLLLSDSGFYLCACDRDSNQPQHFGDGTRLSIL.

This chain joins TRBV5-6 and TRBJ1-5; D perhaps matches TRBD1 (6 bases). Per germline, CDR1 SGHDT and CDR2 YYEEEE. This CDR3 contains 15 residues. V lost 1 base to trimming and J lost 7 bases, with 15 bases between them. This chain's CDR3 is CASSLLQGGGQPQHF. In DNA, the CDR3 is TGTGCCAGCAGCTTGTTACAGGGCGGCGGCCAGCCCCAGCATTTT.

The chain has TRBV20-1 and TRBJ1-1; 8 positions match TRBD1. Trimming at V came to 5 bases and at J to 5 bases, leaving 1 base not matched to a gene. The CDR3 runs 11 residues. Germline loops: CDR1 DFQATT, CDR2 SNEGSKA (reference sequence). The CDR3: CSAGQGTEAFF. CDR3 nucleotides: TGCAGTGCTGGACAGGGTACTGAAGCTTTCTTT.

A few counts support this clone. This chain uses TRBV19 with TRBJ1-1; D gene unclear. CDR1 and CDR2 (germline): LNHDA, SQIVND (reference sequence). This CDR3 region has 15 residues. Trimming removed 0 bases at V and 0 bases at J, with 8 bases between. The CDR3 coding sequence is TGTGCCAGTAGTATAGAGGAGACTATGAACACTGAAGCTTTCTTT. Residues: CASSIEETMNTEAFF. The complete variable domain, with remaining parts taken from reference TRBV19 and TRBJ1-1, reads DGGITQSPKYLFRKEGQNVTLSCEQNLNHDAMYWYRQDPGQGLRLIYYSQIVNDFQKGDIAEGYSVSREKKESFPLTVTSAQKNPTAFYLCASSIEETMNTEAFFGQGTRLTVV.

This clone was counted a single time. Different DNA sequences within this sample yield the same CDR3. This chain links TRBV18 with TRBJ2-7; TRBD1 might be the D (6 bases). CDR3 length: 13 amino acids. Deletions cut 3 bases from V and 1 base from J, with 7 bases between. In germline, CDR1 is KGHSH, CDR2 LQKENI. CDR3 in amino acids: CASSPGQSYEQYF. CDR3 in DNA: TGTGCCAGCTCACCCGGACAGTCCTACGAGCAGTACTTC.

The chain has TRBV19 and TRBJ1-4; tentative D call: TRBD1 (5 bases). This CDR3 comprises 14 residues. Germline CDR1 LNHDA, CDR2 SQIVND (reference sequence). The germline V and J ends were trimmed by 8 bases and 0 bases, with 10 bases remaining between them. CDR3 bases: TGTGCCAGTGGACAATCCGCAACTAATGAAAAACTGTTTTTT. This codes for CASGQSATNEKLFF.

There are a few counts of this clone. The rearrangement uses TRBV6-1 and TRBJ2-7, with D possibly TRBD1 on 6 matching bases. Germline values: CDR1 MNHNS, CDR2 SASEGT. V was shortened by 0 bases and J by 6 bases, with 9 bases between the two germline ends. The CDR3 is 13 amino acids. CDR3 bases: TGTGCCAGCAGTGAAGCTCAGGGGTTCGAGCAGTACTTC. As protein: CASSEAQGFEQYF.

The chain recombines TRBV9 with TRBJ2-7; 8 bases are a match to TRBD2. This CDR3 is built from 15 residues. Germline CDR1 is SGDLS and CDR2 is YYNGEE. J gave up 2 bases and V 0 bases, and 4 bases lay outside the gene matches. The CDR3 reads CASSVGTSLAYEQYF. Written as DNA, the CDR3 is TGTGCCAGCAGCGTAGGGACTAGCTTAGCCTACGAGCAGTACTTC. The variable domain in full, completed from reference TRBV9 and TRBJ2-7, reads DSGVTQTPKHLITATGQRVTLRCSPRSGDLSVYWYQQSLDQGLQFLIQYYNGEERAKGNILERFSAQQFPDLHSELNLSSLELGDSALYFCASSVGTSLAYEQYFGPGTRLTVT.

The chain has TRBV6-6 and TRBJ1-1, with 10 bases matching TRBD1. After removal of 2 bases from V and 14 bases from J, the junction contained 5 bases not matched to a gene. From germline, CDR1 is MNHNY and CDR2 SVGAGI (reference sequence). This CDR3 contains 12 residues. The CDR3 reads CASSYAGQGEFF. The CDR3 DNA reads as TGTGCCAGCAGTTACGCCGGACAGGGGGAATTCTTT.

In nucleotides, the CDR3 is TGTGCCAGCAGCTCTAAGACTAGCGGGAGCTCCTACGAGCAGTACTTC. Amino acids: CASSSKTSGSSYEQYF. The chain couples TRBV5-4 to TRBJ2-7; 12 nucleotides align to TRBD2. Trimming at V came to 3 bases and at J to 0 bases, leaving 4 bases not matched to a gene. The CDR3 consists of 16 residues. Germline V gene data show CDR1 as SGHNT and CDR2 as YYREEE (reference sequence). Based on the CDR3 plus reference TRBV5-4 and TRBJ2-7, the full variable domain is ETGVTQSPTHLIKTRGQQVTLRCSSQSGHNTVSWYQQALGQGPQFIFQYYREEENGRGNFPPRFSGLQFPNYSSELNVNALELDDSALYLCASSSKTSGSSYEQYFGPGTRLTVT.

This chain joins TRBV19 and TRBJ1-3, with TRBD1 as a possible D gene (6 bases). The CDR3 is made up of 14 amino acids. Looked up from germline, CDR1 is LNHDA and CDR2 is SQIVND (reference sequence). Trimming took off 11 bases at V and 2 bases at J, with 16 bases between the two ends. This CDR3 is CASPQGGTGNTIYF. CDR3 DNA sequence: TGTGCCTCACCACAAGGGGGAACTGGAAACACCATATATTTT. Together with reference TRBV19 and TRBJ1-3, the CDR3 gives the full variable domain: DGGITQSPKYLFRKEGQNVTLSCEQNLNHDAMYWYRQDPGQGLRLIYYSQIVNDFQKGDIAEGYSVSREKKESFPLTVTSAQKNPTAFYLCASPQGGTGNTIYFGEGSWLTVV.